The TCR beta chain described here comes from a study of T cell changes during pregnancy in multiple sclerosis. The CDR3 covers 15 residues. V shed 1 base and J shed 2 bases, with 11 bases lying between them. Germline-derived CDR1 and CDR2 are SEHNR and FQNEAQ (reference sequence). Assay used: immunoSEQ multiplex PCR; TCRdb lists only in-frame clones, some missing. Here the sample spans about 38,000 clones, roughly nine tenths being singletons. The origin of this receptor is a female donor with multiple sclerosis, enrolled in a pregnancy study. This rearrangement joins TRBV7-9 to TRBJ2-5, with D perhaps matching TRBD2 (6 bases). The sequencing here drew on CD8+ T cells from peripheral blood mononuclear cells, taken in the second trimester of pregnancy. The CDR3 region has the DNA TGTGCCAGCAGCTTAGTGGGACTGATGCAAGAGACCCAGTACTTC. Amino acid sequence: CASSLVGLMQETQYF.